A selection of T cell receptor beta chains follows, all from one sample in a study of T cells expressing NK-cell markers. TCRdb reprocessed the 5' RACE reads and keeps a single row for each CDR3 protein, giving no DNA. The sample totals about 390,000 distinct CDR3 sequences; its top ten clones hold approximately 12%. Specimen: blood T cells: a sorted CD56 or NKG2C T cell subset, CD4+ or CD8+ T cells, or bulk PBMC T cells (not recorded which). The receptors were sampled from a woman aged 50 to 60 in good health. Both conserved end residues are part of each CDR3.

j_call v_call cdr3_aa
TRBJ1-1 TRBV6-5 CASSTSLNTEAFF
TRBJ2-3 TRBV5-1 CASSSFEAGAADTQYF
TRBJ1-1 TRBV10-3 CAISPDRGEAFF
TRBJ2-1 TRBV12-3/TRBV12-4 CASSLAPLGAGTYNEQFF
TRBJ2-3 TRBV27 CASSSGLGTHTQYF
TRBJ1-6 TRBV20-1 CSARGYRDNSPLHF
TRBJ2-1 TRBV20-1 CSARVGSPDNEQFF
TRBJ2-1 TRBV9 CASSVRSDPPNQQFF
TRBJ2-1 TRBV4-2 CASSPPGVGSHEQFF
TRBJ2-1 TRBV12-3/TRBV12-4 CASSLVTGGKNNEQFF
TRBJ1-5 TRBV7-9 CASSYGTGVGNQPQHF
TRBJ2-2 TRBV27 CASSLEPPGYPGELFF
TRBJ2-7 TRBV3-1 CASSPSPTGFVSYEQYF
TRBJ1-6 TRBV12-3/TRBV12-4 CASSQDHGYNSPLHF
TRBJ2-3 TRBV19 CASSIEGASYSTDTQYF
TRBJ2-5 TRBV27 CASSLPGPTQYF
TRBJ2-2 TRBV12-3/TRBV12-4 CATSGNANTGELFF
TRBJ2-5 TRBV12-3/TRBV12-4 CATETLGGGETQYF
TRBJ1-5 TRBV29-1 CSVETQGQPQHF
TRBJ2-6 TRBV3-1 CASSSTTGQGAYGANVLTF
TRBJ2-1 TRBV6-5 CASSYLGLAENNEQFF
TRBJ1-5 TRBV5-1 CASSLGSAPNQPQHF
TRBJ2-5 TRBV30 CAWSVGLADKYF
TRBJ2-4 TRBV21-1 CASSKVGGGKNIQYF
TRBJ1-5 TRBV12-3/TRBV12-4 CASSHRGGQPQHF
TRBJ2-1 TRBV4-2 CASSQDGLAGENEQFF
TRBJ2-1 TRBV11-2 CASSRVDRVYNEQFF
TRBJ1-6 TRBV18 CASSPKGDSPLHF
TRBJ2-3 TRBV18 CASSPRDADTQYF
TRBJ2-2 TRBV7-7 CASSPTGANTGELFF
TRBJ2-6 TRBV29-1 CSVNQVGGANVLTF
TRBJ1-2 TRBV10-2 CASTYGSSYGYTF
TRBJ2-7 TRBV6-2/TRBV6-3 CASSYSISRTGYYEQYF
TRBJ2-5 TRBV7-9 CASNWGETQYF
TRBJ2-3 TRBV7-3 CASSLTSGLAGTDTQYF
TRBJ2-5 TRBV5-1 CASSLWTGAQETQYF
TRBJ2-1 TRBV12-5 CASGLRLAGESEQFF
TRBJ2-1 TRBV5-1 CASSLVAGVGLGNEQFF
TRBJ2-1 TRBV12-5 CASGLVLTDDNEQFF
TRBJ1-2 TRBV5-1 CASSFQGSSRGYTF
TRBJ1-3 TRBV12-3/TRBV12-4 CASSSPGRWSLSGNTIYF
TRBJ1-1 TRBV5-1 CASSLAPGGRTEAFF
TRBJ2-7 TRBV7-2 CASSHGTPGGEQYF
TRBJ2-3 TRBV9 CASTKSLASGTQYF
TRBJ2-1 TRBV7-2 CASSSELVAETNEQFF
TRBJ1-5 TRBV4-1 CASSQGDGTGYQPQHF
TRBJ1-6 TRBV5-1 CASSLASGSNSPLHF
TRBJ1-2 TRBV6-5 CASSRTGSDGYTF
TRBJ2-2 TRBV7-7 CASSLYSGSGELFF
TRBJ1-5 TRBV5-1 CASSFADQPQHF